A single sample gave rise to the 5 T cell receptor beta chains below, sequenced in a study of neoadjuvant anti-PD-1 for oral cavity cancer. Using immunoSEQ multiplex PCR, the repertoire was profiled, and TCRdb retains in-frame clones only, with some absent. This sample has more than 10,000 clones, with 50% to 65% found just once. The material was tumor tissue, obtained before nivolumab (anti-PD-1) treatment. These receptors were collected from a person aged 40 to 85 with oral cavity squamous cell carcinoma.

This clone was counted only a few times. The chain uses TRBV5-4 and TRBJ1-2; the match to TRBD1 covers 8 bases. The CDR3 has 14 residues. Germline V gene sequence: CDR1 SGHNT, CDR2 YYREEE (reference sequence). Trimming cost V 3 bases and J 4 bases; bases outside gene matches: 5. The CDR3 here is CASSWGQDGYGYTF. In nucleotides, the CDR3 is TGTGCCAGCAGCTGGGGACAGGACGGCTATGGCTACACCTTC.

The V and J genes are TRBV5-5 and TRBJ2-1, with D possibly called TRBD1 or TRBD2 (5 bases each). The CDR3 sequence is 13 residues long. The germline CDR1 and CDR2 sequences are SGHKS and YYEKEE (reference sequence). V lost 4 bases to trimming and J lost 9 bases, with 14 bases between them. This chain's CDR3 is CASSAGGQVEQFF. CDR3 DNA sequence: TGTGCCAGCAGCGCTGGGGGTCAAGTTGAGCAGTTCTTC.

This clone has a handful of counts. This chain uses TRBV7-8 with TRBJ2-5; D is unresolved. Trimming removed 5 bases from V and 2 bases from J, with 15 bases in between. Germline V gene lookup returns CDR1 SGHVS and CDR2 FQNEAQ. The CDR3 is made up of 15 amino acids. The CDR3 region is CASSLWPGVQETQYF. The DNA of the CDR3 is TGTGCCAGCAGCCTGTGGCCAGGCGTTCAAGAGACCCAGTACTTC. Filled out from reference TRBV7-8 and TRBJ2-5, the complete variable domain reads GAGVSQSPRYKVAKRGQDVALRCDPISGHVSLFWYQQALGQGPEFLTYFQNEAQLDKSGLPSDRFFAERPEGSVSTLKIQRTQQEDSAVYLCASSLWPGVQETQYFGPGTRLLVL.

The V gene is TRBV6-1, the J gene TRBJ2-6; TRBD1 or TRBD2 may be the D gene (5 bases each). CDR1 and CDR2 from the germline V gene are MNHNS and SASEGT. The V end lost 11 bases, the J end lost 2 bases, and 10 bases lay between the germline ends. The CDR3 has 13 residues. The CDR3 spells CALEGTGANVLTF. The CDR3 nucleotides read TGTGCCCTCGAGGGGACTGGGGCCAACGTCCTGACTTTC.

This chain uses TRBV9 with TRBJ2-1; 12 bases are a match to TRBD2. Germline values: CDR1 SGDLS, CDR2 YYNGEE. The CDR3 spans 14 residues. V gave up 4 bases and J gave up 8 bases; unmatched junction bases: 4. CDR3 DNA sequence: TGTGCCAGCAGCCCCCGACTAGCGGGAGATGAGCAGTTCTTC. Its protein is CASSPRLAGDEQFF.